This T cell receptor (beta chain) was recorded in a study of blood T cell repertoires in COVID-19. About the study: Samples of COVID-19 (acute and convalescent) were obtained from the United States, Italy and Spain.

The table came from immunoSEQ multiplex PCR; TCRdb's copy has only in-frame clones and leaves some out. Here the sample spans approximately 73,000 clones, approximately 89% being singletons. The CDR3 consists of 17 residues. V lost 3 bases, J lost 5 bases, and 13 bases stayed unmatched. Per germline, CDR1 SGDLS and CDR2 YYNGEE. The receptor comes from an older woman with acute or convalescent COVID-19. The chain combines TRBV9 with TRBJ2-5; 10 nucleotides agree with TRBD1. Input material: peripheral blood. This chain's CDR3 is CASSAPRWTGGWETQYF. The DNA of the CDR3 is TGTGCCAGCAGCGCCCCGCGATGGACAGGGGGATGGGAGACCCAGTACTTC.